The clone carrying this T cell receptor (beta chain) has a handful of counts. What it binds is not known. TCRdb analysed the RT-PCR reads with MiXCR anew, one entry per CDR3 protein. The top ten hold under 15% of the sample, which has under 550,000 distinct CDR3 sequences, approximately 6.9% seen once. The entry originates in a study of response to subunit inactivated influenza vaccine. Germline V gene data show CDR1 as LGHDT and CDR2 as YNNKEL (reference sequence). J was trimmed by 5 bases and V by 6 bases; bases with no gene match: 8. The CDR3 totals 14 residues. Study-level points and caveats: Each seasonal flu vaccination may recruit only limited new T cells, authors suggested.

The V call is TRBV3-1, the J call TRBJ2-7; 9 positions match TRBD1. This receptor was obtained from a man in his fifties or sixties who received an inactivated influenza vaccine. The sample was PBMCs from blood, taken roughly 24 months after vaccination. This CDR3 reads CASSQTGGMNEQYF. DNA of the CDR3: TGTGCCAGCAGTCAGACAGGGGGTATGAACGAGCAGTACTTC.